Sequencing of this T cell receptor beta chain was carried out in a study of blood T cell repertoires in COVID-19. Study context: Samples taken during acute and convalescent COVID-19 were collected in the United States, Italy and Spain. T cells, B-cell-depleted T cells, or PBMCs supplied cDNA or gDNA.

Per germline, CDR1 SGHRS and CDR2 YFSETQ. There are 13 residues in the CDR3. V was cut by 4 bases and J by 4 bases, with 11 bases left in between. Recruited during active infection, patients (from Seattle) were subsequently followed longitudinally. Under the authors' procedure: Estimates of nucleated cell counts were drawn from the amplification of reference gene primers. Assay used: immunoSEQ multiplex PCR; TCRdb lists only in-frame clones, some missing. That table is the source of V, J and clone size, and D and trimming were worked out from the DNA. The sample shows 150,000 to 200,000 clones, over 80% of them seen only once. This clone was picked up a small number of times.

The V gene is TRBV5-1, the J gene TRBJ1-2; D might be TRBD1 (5 bases). The source material was peripheral blood. The receptor was derived from a man aged 55 to 70 with COVID-19, enrolled during active disease. In nucleotides, the CDR3 is TGCGCCAGCAGCCGGGACTTGATCTATGGCTACACCTTC. Residues: CASSRDLIYGYTF.